This T cell receptor (beta chain) was recorded in a study of shared clonotypes between healthy human individuals. Whole-study findings and limits: Rarefaction revealed incomplete sorted-subset sequencing despite large depth.

The germline V and J ends were trimmed by 2 bases and 0 bases, with 11 bases remaining between them. The CDR3 has 17 residues. From germline, CDR1 is SGHVS and CDR2 FNYEAQ. This clone was observed a single time. Its specificity is not known. Measured with immunoSEQ multiplex PCR; TCRdb has only the in-frame clones, and not every one. Here the sample spans about 2.3 million clones, 80% to 95% being singletons. The TCR sequence derives from a man aged 18 to 30 in good health. Some clones in this sample may be carry-over from other donors' samples. Sequences were obtained from naive CD4+ T cells from PBMCs. The subset: CD45RA+ positively selected. V is TRBV7-6 and J is TRBJ2-6; D gene uncertain. The CDR3 DNA sequence: TGTGCCAGCAGCTTAAAATCGCGAGTCTCTGGGGCCAACGTCCTGACTTTC. Translation: CASSLKSRVSGANVLTF.